The 17 T cell receptor beta chains given below trace back to one sample, sequenced in a study of beta chain features in type 1 diabetes. The whole isolated RNA underwent reverse transcription, so sequencing captured expressed TCRB transcripts. The assay was immunoSEQ multiplex PCR, and TCRdb's table has in-frame clones only and misses some. This table holds just over 600,000 clones, roughly a sixth found once. The sequenced sample consisted of naive CD4+ T cells from blood. The receptors were gathered from a man aged 18 to 29 in good health.

In its sample, this clone was seen a few times. The CDR3 spells CSAGGQGMSNYGYTF. The CDR3 nucleotides are TGCAGCGCCGGAGGCCAGGGGATGAGTAACTATGGCTACACCTTC. This chain uses TRBV29-1 with TRBJ1-2; possible D gene TRBD1, 6 bases. With 7 bases removed from V and 1 base from J, the gap between germline ends came to 19 bases. Germline CDR1 and CDR2: SQVTM and ANQGSEA. The CDR3 contains 15 residues.

The chain joins TRBV7-2 to TRBJ2-3; tentative D call: TRBD1 (6 bases). Germline CDR1 SGHTA, CDR2 FQGNSA. Trimming pared 5 bases from V and 2 bases from J, leaving 14 bases between. The CDR3 spans 15 residues. CDR3 nucleotides: TGTGCCAGCAGCCCGAAAGGACAGTTCACAGATACGCAGTATTTT. Residues: CASSPKGQFTDTQYF.

The V gene is TRBV7-2, the J gene TRBJ2-7; D unclear. Trimming left V 1 base short and J 3 bases short, with 13 bases between. The CDR3 spans 15 residues. From germline, CDR1 is SGHTA and CDR2 FQGNSA. CDR3 DNA: TGTGCCAGCAGCTTAGAGGACCGGAGATACTACGAGCAGTACTTC. Residues: CASSLEDRRYYEQYF.

The chain carries TRBV7-2 and TRBJ1-2; 9 positions match TRBD1. With V trimmed by 5 bases and J by 4 bases, 8 bases remained unmatched. There are 15 residues in the CDR3. The V gene's germline CDR1 is SGHTA and CDR2 FQGNSA. Written as DNA, the CDR3 is TGTGCCAGCAGCGCGGGACAGGGCCTTTTCTATGGCTACACCTTC. The encoded protein is CASSAGQGLFYGYTF.

This clone was seen more than once but under ten times. J is TRBJ1-5 and V is TRBV29-1, with D tentatively TRBD1 (6 bases). Looked up from germline, CDR1 is SQVTM and CDR2 is ANQGSEA. V was clipped by 6 bases and J by 4 bases, with 13 bases between them. The CDR3 runs 13 residues. The chain's CDR3 is CSVGGTINQPQHF. DNA of the CDR3: TGCAGCGTAGGAGGGACAATAAATCAGCCCCAGCATTTT. The variable domain in full, with the rest retrieved from reference TRBV29-1 and TRBJ1-5, is SAVISQKPSRDICQRGTSLTIQCQVDSQVTMMFWYRQQPGQSLTLIATANQGSEATYESGFVIDKFPISRPNLTFSTLTVSNMSPEDSSIYLCSVGGTINQPQHFGDGTRLSIL.

The CDR3 loop reads CASSPLRADISNYGYTF. The DNA for the CDR3 is TGTGCCAGCAGCCCCCTTAGGGCGGACATTTCTAACTATGGCTACACCTTC. V usage is TRBV7-8 and J usage is TRBJ1-2, with D possibly TRBD1 on 5 matching bases. The CDR3 runs to 17 residues. The V and J ends lost 5 bases and 0 bases respectively, with 19 bases between them. Germline-derived CDR1 and CDR2 are SGHVS and FQNEAQ.

CDR3 amino acids: CSASQQQFF. CDR3 sequence (DNA): TGCAGTGCTAGTCAGCAGCAGTTCTTC. The chain couples TRBV20-1 to TRBJ2-1; D gene ambiguous. Germline loops: CDR1 DFQATT, CDR2 SNEGSKA (reference sequence). The CDR3 totals 9 residues. The V and J ends lost 3 bases and 11 bases respectively, with 5 bases between them.

This clone was observed once. Here the CDR3 DNA reads TGTGCCAGCAGTTGGGTAACGAATAGACTGAGCTATGGCTACACCTTC. Translation: CASSWVTNRLSYGYTF. The rearrangement links TRBV6-5 to TRBJ1-2; no definite D call. The V gene's germline CDR1 is MNHEY and CDR2 SVGAGI. The CDR3 sequence is 16 residues long. V was cut by 4 bases and J by 4 bases, with 19 bases left in between.

In regard to this clone: This sample also contains other DNA sequences that code for the same CDR3. V usage is TRBV2 and J usage is TRBJ2-7; no definite D call. This CDR3 contains 12 residues. Germline V CDR1 and CDR2: SNHLY, FYNNEI. Trimming shortened V by 0 bases and J by 2 bases, and 2 bases separated the two germline ends. The CDR3 loop reads CASSEAPYEQYF. In DNA form, the CDR3 reads TGTGCCAGCAGTGAAGCGCCCTACGAGCAGTACTTC. Full variable domain (rest looked up from reference TRBV2 and TRBJ2-7): EPEVTQTPSHQVTQMGQEVILRCVPISNHLYFYWYRQILGQKVEFLVSFYNNEISEKSEIFDDQFSVERPDGSNFTLKIRSTKLEDSAMYFCASSEAPYEQYFGPGTRLTVT.

This clone was seen a few times. The rearrangement uses TRBV7-2 and TRBJ2-2, with a possible D match to TRBD1 (6 bases). The CDR3 has 15 residues. CDR1 and CDR2 (germline): SGHTA, FQGNSA. V was shortened by 2 bases and J by 2 bases, with 9 bases between the two germline ends. CDR3 amino acids: CASSLPQGNTGELFF. DNA for the CDR3: TGTGCCAGCAGCTTACCACAGGGAAACACCGGGGAGCTGTTTTTT.

This clone was counted between two and nine times. V is TRBV5-6 and J is TRBJ2-2, with D hard to call. V lost 0 bases to trimming and J lost 0 bases, with 6 bases between them. The germline CDR1 and CDR2 sequences are SGHDT and YYEEEE. There are 15 residues in the CDR3. The CDR3 loop is CASSLVSTNTGELFF. DNA for the CDR3: TGTGCCAGCAGCTTGGTTTCGACGAACACCGGGGAGCTGTTTTTT. The complete variable domain, with remaining parts taken from reference TRBV5-6 and TRBJ2-2, reads DAGVTQSPTHLIKTRGQQVTLRCSPKSGHDTVSWYQQALGQGPQFIFQYYEEEERQRGNFPDRFSGHQFPNYSSELNVNALLLGDSALYLCASSLVSTNTGELFFGEGSRLTVL.

The table lists this clone with a few counts. The rearrangement links TRBV5-1 to TRBJ2-3; tentatively, D is TRBD1 or TRBD2 (5 bases each). The CDR3 runs 16 residues. In germline, CDR1 is SGHRS, CDR2 YFSETQ. With 4 bases removed from V and 3 bases from J, the gap between germline ends came to 18 bases. The CDR3 DNA reads TGCGCCAGCAGCCCGGGGCACTCCGGCTCGACAGATACGCAGTATTTT. Translated, it gives CASSPGHSGSTDTQYF.

Only a few counts were recorded for this clone. The CDR3 DNA reads as TGTGCCAGCAGTCCGGGACTAGCGGGAGGAGATACGCAGTATTTT. Amino acid sequence: CASSPGLAGGDTQYF. This sequence joins TRBV28 and TRBJ2-3, with TRBD2 matching over 15 bases. The CDR3 is 15 amino acids. Germline V gives CDR1 MDHEN, CDR2 SYDVKM. Unmatched junction bases numbered 2, after V lost 5 bases and J lost 5 bases.

This clone came up a few times. This chain joins TRBV7-2 and TRBJ1-1; D is unresolved. Germline V lookup: CDR1 SGHTA, CDR2 FQGNSA. The CDR3 totals 14 residues. The V end was cut by 0 bases, the J end by 0 bases, with 5 bases between. Here the CDR3 reads CASSLAQVNTEAFF. The CDR3 coding sequence is TGTGCCAGCAGCTTAGCTCAGGTGAACACTGAAGCTTTCTTT.

This clone was detected only a few times. J is TRBJ1-6 and V is TRBV6-4; D uncertain. The CDR3 has 15 amino acids. Trimming shortened V by 5 bases and J by 2 bases, and 10 bases separated the two germline ends. Germline CDR1 is MRHNA and CDR2 is SNTAGT. The CDR3 region has the DNA TGTGCCAGCAGTCCGTATGGCGCCTATAATTCACCCCTCCACTTT. Protein sequence: CASSPYGAYNSPLHF.

The genes are TRBV28 and TRBJ1-2; no definite D call. The CDR3 is 13 residues long. CDR1 is MDHEN and CDR2 is SYDVKM in the germline V gene. V gave up 8 bases and J gave up 5 bases, with 15 bases separating them. This chain's CDR3 is CASRTPGQYGYTF. The CDR3 DNA follows: TGTGCCAGCCGGACTCCCGGTCAATATGGCTACACCTTC.

The chain has TRBV11-1 and TRBJ2-1; TRBD1 might be the D (6 bases). Trimming took 5 bases from V and 0 from J, leaving 23 bases between them. This CDR3 comprises 19 residues. Germline V gene sequence: CDR1 SGHAT, CDR2 FQDESV (reference sequence). CDR3 in amino acids: CASSQTSGHLRGSYNEQFF. Here the CDR3 DNA reads TGTGCCAGCAGCCAAACTTCGGGACACCTAAGGGGCTCCTACAATGAGCAGTTCTTC.